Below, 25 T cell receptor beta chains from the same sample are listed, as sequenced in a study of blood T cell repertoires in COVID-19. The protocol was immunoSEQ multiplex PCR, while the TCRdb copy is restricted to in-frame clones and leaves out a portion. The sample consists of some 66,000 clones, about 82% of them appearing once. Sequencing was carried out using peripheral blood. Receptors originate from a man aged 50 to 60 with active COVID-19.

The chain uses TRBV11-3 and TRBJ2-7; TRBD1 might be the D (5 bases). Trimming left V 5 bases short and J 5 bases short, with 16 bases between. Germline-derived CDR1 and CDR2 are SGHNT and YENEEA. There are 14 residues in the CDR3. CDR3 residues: CASSLRASGHEQYV. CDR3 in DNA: TGTGCCAGCAGCCTCAGGGCCTCGGGTCACGAGCAGTACGTC.

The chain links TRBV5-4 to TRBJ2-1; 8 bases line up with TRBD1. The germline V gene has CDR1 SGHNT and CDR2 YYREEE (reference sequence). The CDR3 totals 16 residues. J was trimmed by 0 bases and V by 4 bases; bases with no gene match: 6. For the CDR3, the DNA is TGTGCCAGCAGCCTCAACAGGGGGAACTCCTACAATGAGCAGTTCTTC. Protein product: CASSLNRGNSYNEQFF.

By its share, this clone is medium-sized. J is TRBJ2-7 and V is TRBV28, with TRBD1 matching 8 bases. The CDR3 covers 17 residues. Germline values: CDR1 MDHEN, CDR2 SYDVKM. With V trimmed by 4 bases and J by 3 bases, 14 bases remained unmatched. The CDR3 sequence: CASSSLRRQGAIYEQYV. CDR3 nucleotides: TGTGCCAGCAGTTCACTAAGGCGGCAGGGGGCGATCTACGAGCAGTACGTC.

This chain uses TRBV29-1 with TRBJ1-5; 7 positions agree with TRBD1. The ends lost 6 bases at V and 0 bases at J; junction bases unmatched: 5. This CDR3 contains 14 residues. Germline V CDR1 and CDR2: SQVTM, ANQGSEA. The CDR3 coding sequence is TGCAGCGTCGGGACAGCTTATAGCAATCAGCCCCAGCATTTT. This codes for CSVGTAYSNQPQHF. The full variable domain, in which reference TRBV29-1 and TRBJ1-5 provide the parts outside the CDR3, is SAVISQKPSRDICQRGTSLTIQCQVDSQVTMMFWYRQQPGQSLTLIATANQGSEATYESGFVIDKFPISRPNLTFSTLTVSNMSPEDSSIYLCSVGTAYSNQPQHFGDGTRLSIL.

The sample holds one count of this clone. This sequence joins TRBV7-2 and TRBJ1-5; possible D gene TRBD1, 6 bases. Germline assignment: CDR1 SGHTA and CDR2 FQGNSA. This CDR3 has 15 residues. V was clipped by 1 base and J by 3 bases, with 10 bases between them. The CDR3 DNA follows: TGTGCCAGCAGCTTAGTCGGACAGCCCAATCAGCCCCAGCATTTT. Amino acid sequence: CASSLVGQPNQPQHF.

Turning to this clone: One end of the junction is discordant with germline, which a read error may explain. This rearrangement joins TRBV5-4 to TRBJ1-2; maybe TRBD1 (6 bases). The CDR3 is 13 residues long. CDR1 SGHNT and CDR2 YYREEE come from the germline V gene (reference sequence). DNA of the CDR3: TGTGCCAGCACCTTGGGGGGCCGCTATGGCTACACCTTC. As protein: CASTLGGRYGYTF.

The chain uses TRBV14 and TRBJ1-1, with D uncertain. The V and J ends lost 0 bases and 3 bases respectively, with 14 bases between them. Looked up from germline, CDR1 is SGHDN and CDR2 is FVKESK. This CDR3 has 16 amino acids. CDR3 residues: CASSQDIGRIHTEAFF. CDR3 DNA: TGTGCCAGCAGCCAAGATATCGGGAGGATTCACACTGAAGCTTTCTTT. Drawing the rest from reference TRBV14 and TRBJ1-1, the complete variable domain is EAGVTQFPSHSVIEKGQTVTLRCDPISGHDNLYWYRRVMGKEIKFLLHFVKESKQDESGMPNNRFLAERTGGTYSTLKVQPAELEDSGVYFCASSQDIGRIHTEAFFGQGTRLTVV.

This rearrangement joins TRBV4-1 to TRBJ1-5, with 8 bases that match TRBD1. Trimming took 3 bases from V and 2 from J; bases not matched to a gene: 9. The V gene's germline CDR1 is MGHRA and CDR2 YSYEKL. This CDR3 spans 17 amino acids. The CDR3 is CASSHPTGGGGNQPQHF. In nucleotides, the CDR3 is TGCGCCAGCAGCCATCCTACAGGGGGTGGGGGCAATCAGCCCCAGCATTTT.

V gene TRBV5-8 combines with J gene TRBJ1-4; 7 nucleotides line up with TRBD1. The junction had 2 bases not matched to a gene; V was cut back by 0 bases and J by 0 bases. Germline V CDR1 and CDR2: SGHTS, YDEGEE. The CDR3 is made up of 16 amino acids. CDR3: CASSLGQGPTNEKLFF. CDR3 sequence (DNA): TGTGCCAGCAGCTTGGGACAGGGCCCAACTAATGAAAAACTGTTTTTT.

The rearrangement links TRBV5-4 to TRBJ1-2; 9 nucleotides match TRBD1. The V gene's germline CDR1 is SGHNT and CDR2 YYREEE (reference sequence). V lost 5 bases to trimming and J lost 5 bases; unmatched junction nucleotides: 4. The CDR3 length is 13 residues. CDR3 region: CASSPDRGYGYTF. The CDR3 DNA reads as TGTGCCAGCAGTCCGGACAGGGGATATGGCTACACCTTC.

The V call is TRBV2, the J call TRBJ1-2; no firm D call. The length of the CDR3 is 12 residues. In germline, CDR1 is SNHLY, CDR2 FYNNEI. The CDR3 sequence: CAGMAGGYGYTF. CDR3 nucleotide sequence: TGTGCAGGAATGGCGGGTGGCTATGGCTACACCTTC.

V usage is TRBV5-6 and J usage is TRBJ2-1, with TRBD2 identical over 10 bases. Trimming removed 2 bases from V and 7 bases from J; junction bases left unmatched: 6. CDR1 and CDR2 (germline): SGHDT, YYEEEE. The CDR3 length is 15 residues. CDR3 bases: TGTGCCAGCAGCTTCACTAGCGGGGATGGGAATGAGCAGTTCTTC. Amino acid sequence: CASSFTSGDGNEQFF.

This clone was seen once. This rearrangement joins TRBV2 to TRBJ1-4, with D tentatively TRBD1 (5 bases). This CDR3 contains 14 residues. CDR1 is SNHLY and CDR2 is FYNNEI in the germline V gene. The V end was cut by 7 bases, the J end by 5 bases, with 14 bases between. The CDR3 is CASTAGTRNEKLFF. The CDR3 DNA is TGTGCCAGCACGGCGGGGACTCGAAATGAAAAACTGTTTTTT.

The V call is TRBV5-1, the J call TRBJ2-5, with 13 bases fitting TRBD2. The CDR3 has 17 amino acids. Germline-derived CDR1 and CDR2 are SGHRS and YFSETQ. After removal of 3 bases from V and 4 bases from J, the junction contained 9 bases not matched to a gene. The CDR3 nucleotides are TGCGCCAGCAGCTCAAAAGCCGGGACTAGCGGGACAGAGACCCAGTACTTC. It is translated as CASSSKAGTSGTETQYF.

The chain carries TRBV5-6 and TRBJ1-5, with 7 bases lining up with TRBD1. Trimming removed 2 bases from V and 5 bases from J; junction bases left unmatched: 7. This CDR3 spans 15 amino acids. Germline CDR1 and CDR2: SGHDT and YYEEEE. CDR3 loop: CASSLGQDDYQPQHF. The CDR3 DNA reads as TGTGCCAGCAGCTTAGGACAGGATGACTATCAGCCCCAGCATTTT. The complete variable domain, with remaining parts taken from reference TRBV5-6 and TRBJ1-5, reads DAGVTQSPTHLIKTRGQQVTLRCSPKSGHDTVSWYQQALGQGPQFIFQYYEEEERQRGNFPDRFSGHQFPNYSSELNVNALLLGDSALYLCASSLGQDDYQPQHFGDGTRLSIL.

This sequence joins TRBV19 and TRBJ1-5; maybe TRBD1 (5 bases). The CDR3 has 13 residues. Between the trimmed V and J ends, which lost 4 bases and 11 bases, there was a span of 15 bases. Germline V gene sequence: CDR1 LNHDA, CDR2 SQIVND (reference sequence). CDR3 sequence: CASSTPGKVAQHF. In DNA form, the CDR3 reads TGTGCCAGTAGTACGCCAGGGAAGGTAGCCCAGCATTTT. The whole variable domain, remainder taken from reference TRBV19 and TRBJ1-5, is DGGITQSPKYLFRKEGQNVTLSCEQNLNHDAMYWYRQDPGQGLRLIYYSQIVNDFQKGDIAEGYSVSREKKESFPLTVTSAQKNPTAFYLCASSTPGKVAQHFGDGTRLSIL.

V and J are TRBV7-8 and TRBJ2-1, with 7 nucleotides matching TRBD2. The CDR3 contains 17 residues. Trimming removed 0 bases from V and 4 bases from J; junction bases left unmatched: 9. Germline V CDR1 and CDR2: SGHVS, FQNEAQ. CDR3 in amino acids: CASSLARGWEGYNEQFF. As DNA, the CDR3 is TGTGCCAGCAGCTTAGCGCGGGGGTGGGAGGGGTACAATGAGCAGTTCTTC.

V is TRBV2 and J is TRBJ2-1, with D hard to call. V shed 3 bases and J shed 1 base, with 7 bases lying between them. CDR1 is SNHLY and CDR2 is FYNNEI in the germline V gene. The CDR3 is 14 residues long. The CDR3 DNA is TGTGCCAGCAGTGAGAACAGATCCTACAATGAGCAGTTCTTC. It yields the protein CASSENRSYNEQFF.

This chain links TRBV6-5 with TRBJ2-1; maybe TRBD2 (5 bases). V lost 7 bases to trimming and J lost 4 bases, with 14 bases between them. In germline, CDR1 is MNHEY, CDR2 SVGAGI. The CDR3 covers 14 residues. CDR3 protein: CASTLGGSYNEQFF. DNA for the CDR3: TGTGCCAGCACCCTCGGAGGCAGTTACAATGAGCAGTTCTTC.

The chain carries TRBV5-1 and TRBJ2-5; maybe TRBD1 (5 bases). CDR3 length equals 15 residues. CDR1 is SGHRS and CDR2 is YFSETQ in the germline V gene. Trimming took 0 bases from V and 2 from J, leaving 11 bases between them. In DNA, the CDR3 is TGCGCCAGCAGCTTGGTAGCACAGGTTCAAGAGACCCAGTACTTC. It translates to CASSLVAQVQETQYF. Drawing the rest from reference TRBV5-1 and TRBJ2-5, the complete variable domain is KAGVTQTPRYLIKTRGQQVTLSCSPISGHRSVSWYQQTPGQGLQFLFEYFSETQRNKGNFPGRFSGRQFSNSRSEMNVSTLELGDSALYLCASSLVAQVQETQYFGPGTRLLVL.

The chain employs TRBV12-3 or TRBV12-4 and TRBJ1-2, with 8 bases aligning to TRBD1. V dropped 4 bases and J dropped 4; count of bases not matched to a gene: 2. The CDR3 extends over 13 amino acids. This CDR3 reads CASSSDRGYGYTF. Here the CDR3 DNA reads TGTGCCAGCAGTTCCGACAGGGGCTATGGCTACACCTTC.

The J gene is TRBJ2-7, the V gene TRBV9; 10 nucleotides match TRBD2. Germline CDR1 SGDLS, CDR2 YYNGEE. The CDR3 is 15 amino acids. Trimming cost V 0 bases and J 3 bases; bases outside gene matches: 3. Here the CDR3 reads CASSVGASGGYEQYF. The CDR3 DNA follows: TGTGCCAGCAGCGTAGGAGCTAGCGGGGGCTACGAGCAGTACTTC.

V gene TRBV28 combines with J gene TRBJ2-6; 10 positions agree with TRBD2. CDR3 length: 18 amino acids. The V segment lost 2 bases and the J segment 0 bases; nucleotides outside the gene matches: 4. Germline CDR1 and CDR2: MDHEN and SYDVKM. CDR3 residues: CASSLGGLAYSGANVLTF. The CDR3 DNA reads TGTGCCAGCAGTTTAGGGGGACTAGCGTACTCTGGGGCCAACGTCCTGACTTTC.

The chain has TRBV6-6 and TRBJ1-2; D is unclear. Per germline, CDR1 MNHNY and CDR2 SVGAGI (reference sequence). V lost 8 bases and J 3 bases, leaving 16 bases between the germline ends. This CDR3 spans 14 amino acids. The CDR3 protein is CASFLSQSYYGYTF. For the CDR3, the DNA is TGTGCCAGCTTTCTTTCACAGAGTTACTATGGCTACACCTTC.

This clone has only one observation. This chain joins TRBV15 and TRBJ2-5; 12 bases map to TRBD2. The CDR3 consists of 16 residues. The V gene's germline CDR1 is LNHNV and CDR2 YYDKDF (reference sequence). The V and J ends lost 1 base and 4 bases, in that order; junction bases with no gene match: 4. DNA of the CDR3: TGTGCCACCAGCAGAGCTTCTAGCGGGAGGGGAGAGACCCAGTACTTC. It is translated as CATSRASSGRGETQYF.